The entry below gives a single T cell receptor beta chain sequence along with its context. Its antigen is not identified. Germline V gene lookup returns CDR1 SGHRS and CDR2 YFSETQ. CDR3 size: 15 residues. V dropped 4 bases and J dropped 9 bases, with 20 bases sitting between them. This sample was taken from a study of T-cell memory formation after mild COVID-19. Background on the study: Across donors, TCR clusters were largely donor specific.

Constant-segment-primed 5'RACE gave TCR alpha and TCR beta cDNA libraries with sample barcodes and UMIs. TCRdb re-called the 5' RACE reads through MiXCR, storing one row per CDR3 protein. The table records some 600,000 distinct CDR3 sequences, 15% to 20% of them present only once. Study-wide points: Chiefly within CM and EM were the contracting CD4+ clones; CD8+ ones were within EMRA.

The chain is built from TRBV5-1 and TRBJ2-1, with D perhaps given as TRBD1 or TRBD2 (5 bases each). This clonotype was obtained from an adult woman who had mild COVID-19 (a few samples of this study predate the infection). Cell type and time point are not known. The source material was PBMCs or a T cell subset sorted from them (not recorded which). The chain's CDR3 is CASSQNAGTSGEQFF. CDR3 DNA sequence: TGCGCCAGCAGCCAAAATGCCGGGACCTCCGGTGAGCAGTTCTTC.